The TCR beta chain under discussion was sequenced for a study of blood T cell repertoires in COVID-19. At the level of the study: Donors in the United States, Italy and Spain gave samples during acute or convalescent COVID-19. The analysed material was cDNA or gDNA that came from T cells, B-cell-depleted T cells, or PBMCs.

The germline V gene has CDR1 SGHRS and CDR2 YFSETQ. This CDR3 spans 14 amino acids. Unmatched junction bases numbered 3, after V lost 3 bases and J lost 1 base. Original processing methods: Amplified reference gene primers provided the basis for estimating nucleated cell counts. Only in-frame clones appear in the TCRdb table, and some are missing; sequencing was by immunoSEQ multiplex PCR. D and trimming come from the DNA, and the V and J calls and clone size come from that table. This sample carries about 160,000 clones, approximately 88% of them seen once, and the ten largest clones take under 2.5%.

This TCR came from a man aged 65-85 years with acute or convalescent COVID-19. The sequencing sample was made of peripheral blood. The V call is TRBV5-1, the J call TRBJ1-1; 7 bases are a match to TRBD1. The CDR3 coding sequence is TGCGCCAGCAGCTGGGGGACAGAGAACACTGAAGCTTTCTTT. It translates to CASSWGTENTEAFF.